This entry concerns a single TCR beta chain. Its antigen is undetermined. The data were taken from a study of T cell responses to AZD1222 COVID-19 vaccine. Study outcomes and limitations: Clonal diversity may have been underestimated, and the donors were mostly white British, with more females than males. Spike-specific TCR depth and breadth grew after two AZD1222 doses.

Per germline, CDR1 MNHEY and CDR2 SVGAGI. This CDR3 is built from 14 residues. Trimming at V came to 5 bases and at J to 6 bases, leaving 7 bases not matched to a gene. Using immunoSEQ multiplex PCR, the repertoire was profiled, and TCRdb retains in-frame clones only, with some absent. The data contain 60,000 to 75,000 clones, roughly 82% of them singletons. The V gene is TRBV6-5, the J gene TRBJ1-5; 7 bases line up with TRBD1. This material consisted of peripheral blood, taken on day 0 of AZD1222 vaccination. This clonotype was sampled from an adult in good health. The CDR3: CASSRNRDSQPQHF. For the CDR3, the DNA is TGTGCCAGCAGTCGTAACAGGGACAGTCAGCCCCAGCATTTT.